This T cell receptor beta chain was observed in a study of blood T cell repertoires in COVID-19. It was during active infection that Seattle patients were enrolled and then longitudinally followed. Sequenced by immunoSEQ multiplex PCR; TCRdb stores in-frame clones only, minus some. The sample includes hundreds of thousands of clones, roughly 90% seen only once; the top ten take 3%. The CDR3 spans 15 residues. The germline gives CDR1 SGHTA, CDR2 FQGNSA. The junction had 7 bases not matched to a gene; V was cut back by 2 bases and J by 4 bases. The sequenced sample was peripheral blood. The chain recombines TRBV7-2 with TRBJ2-5, with TRBD2 identical over 7 bases. This receptor was obtained from a woman younger than 45 with COVID-19, enrolled during active disease. CDR3 sequence: CASSLLALAGETQYF. The CDR3 nucleotides read TGTGCCAGCAGCTTACTGGCCTTAGCGGGAGAGACCCAGTACTTC.